The clone carrying this T cell receptor (beta chain) appeared a few times. Its antigen is not identified. Germline V gene lookup returns CDR1 MNHEY and CDR2 SVGAGI. The V gene lost 2 bases and the J gene lost 1 base, with 15 bases spanning the gap. This CDR3 has 16 amino acids. TCRdb ran MiXCR on the 5' RACE reads and lists one entry per CDR3 protein. Found here are some 730,000 distinct CDR3 sequences, approximately 18% of them singletons; the top ten hold about an eighth. This specimen belongs to a study of identical twins. Study-wide results and limits: Possibly, invariant MAIT and iNKT cells partly confounded zero-insertion analyses. These conclusions were based on statistical analysis (cross-sectional, not following the same donors). A lower insertion count was a feature of abundant cord blood beta clonotypes, with no such feature in memory repertoires.

Another study also made use of these data, one on T cells expressing NK-cell markers. That source adds: The dominant NKG2C+ clonotypes represented 1.0-7.0% of CD8+ T cells in six donors.

The origin of this receptor is a woman younger than 30 in good health. Source material: PBMCs. The chain recombines TRBV6-5 with TRBJ2-7, with a possible D match to TRBD1 (6 bases). The CDR3 DNA reads as TGTGCCAGCAGTTACCCCTCTCAGGGGAGTTCCTACGAGCAGTACTTC. This sequence encodes CASSYPSQGSSYEQYF.